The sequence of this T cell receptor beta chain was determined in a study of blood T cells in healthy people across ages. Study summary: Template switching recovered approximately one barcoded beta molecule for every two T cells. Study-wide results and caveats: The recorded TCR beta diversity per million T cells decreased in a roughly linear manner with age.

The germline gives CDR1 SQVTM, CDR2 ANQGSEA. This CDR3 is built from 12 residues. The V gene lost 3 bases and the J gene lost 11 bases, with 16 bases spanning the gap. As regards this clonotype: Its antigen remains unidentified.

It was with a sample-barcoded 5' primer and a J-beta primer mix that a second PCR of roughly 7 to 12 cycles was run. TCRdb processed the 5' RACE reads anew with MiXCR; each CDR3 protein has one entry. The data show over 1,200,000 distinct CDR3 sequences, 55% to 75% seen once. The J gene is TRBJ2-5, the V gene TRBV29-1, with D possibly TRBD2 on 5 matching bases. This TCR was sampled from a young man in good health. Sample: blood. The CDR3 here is CSVDPGGGEQYF. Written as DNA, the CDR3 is TGCAGCGTTGACCCCGGAGGAGGTGAGCAGTACTTC.